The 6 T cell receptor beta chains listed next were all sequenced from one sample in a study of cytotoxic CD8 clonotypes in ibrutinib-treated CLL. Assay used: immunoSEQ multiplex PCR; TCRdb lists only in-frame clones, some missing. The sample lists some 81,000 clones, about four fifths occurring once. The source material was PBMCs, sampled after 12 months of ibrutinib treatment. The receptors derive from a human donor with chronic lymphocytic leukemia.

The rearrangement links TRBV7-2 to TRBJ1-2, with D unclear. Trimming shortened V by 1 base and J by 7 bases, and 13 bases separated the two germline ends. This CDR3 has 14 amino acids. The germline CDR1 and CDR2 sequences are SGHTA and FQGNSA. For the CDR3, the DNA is TGTGCCAGCAGCTTAGACGGTCAGAGTGGTGGCTACACCTTC. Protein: CASSLDGQSGGYTF.

This chain's CDR3 is CASSETGTQANEKLFF. CDR3 DNA: TGTGCCAGCAGCGAAACAGGGACGCAAGCTAATGAAAAACTGTTTTTT. The chain links TRBV2 to TRBJ1-4; D perhaps matches TRBD1 (6 bases). CDR1 is SNHLY, CDR2 FYNNEI, per germline. V was cut by 6 bases and J by 3 bases, with 17 bases left in between. This CDR3 contains 16 residues.

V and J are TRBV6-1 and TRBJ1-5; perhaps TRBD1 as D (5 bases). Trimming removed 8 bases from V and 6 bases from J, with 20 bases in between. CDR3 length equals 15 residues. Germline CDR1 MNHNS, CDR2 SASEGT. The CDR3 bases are TGTGCCAGCGAGTGGGCCGGGTCCCAGGGTCAGCCCCAGCATTTT. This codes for CASEWAGSQGQPQHF.

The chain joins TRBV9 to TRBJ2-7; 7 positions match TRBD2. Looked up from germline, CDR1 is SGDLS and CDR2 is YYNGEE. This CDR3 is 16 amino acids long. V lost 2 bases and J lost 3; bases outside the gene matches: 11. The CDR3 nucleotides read TGTGCCAGCAGCGTGGGTACCGGGACGGGGGGCTACGAGCAGTACTTC. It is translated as CASSVGTGTGGYEQYF.

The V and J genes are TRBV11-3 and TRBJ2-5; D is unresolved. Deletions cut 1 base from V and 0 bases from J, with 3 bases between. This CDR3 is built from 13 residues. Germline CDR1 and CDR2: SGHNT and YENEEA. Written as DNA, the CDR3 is TGTGCCAGCAGCTTAGCTCACCAAGAGACCCAGTACTTC. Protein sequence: CASSLAHQETQYF.

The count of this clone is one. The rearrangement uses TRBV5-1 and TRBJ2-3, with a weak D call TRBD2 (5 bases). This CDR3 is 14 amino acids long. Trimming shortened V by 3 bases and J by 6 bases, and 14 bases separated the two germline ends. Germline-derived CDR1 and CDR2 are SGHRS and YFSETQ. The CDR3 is CASSSGGPPDTQYF. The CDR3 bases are TGCGCCAGCAGCTCGGGCGGGCCCCCCGATACGCAGTATTTT.